This T cell receptor beta chain comes out of a study of graft-versus-host responses after intestinal transplantation. This table comes from immunoSEQ multiplex PCR, and its TCRdb copy is limited to in-frame clones, with some not included. The data hold 65,000 to 90,000 clones, with approximately 90% observed a single time. In the case of this clone: The antigen is unknown.

V was clipped by 5 bases and J by 2 bases, with 22 bases between them. The germline gives CDR1 SGHKS, CDR2 YYEKEE (reference sequence). The CDR3 covers 17 residues. The sequence was obtained from a human donor who was the organ donor for an intestinal transplant. This sequence joins TRBV5-5 and TRBJ1-1, with D unclear. Sequenced material: unstimulated CD8+ T cells sorted from spleen or lymph node cells, taken before transplant. The CDR3 spells CASSLATMIHPNTEAFF. Here the CDR3 DNA reads TGTGCCAGCAGTTTAGCGACTATGATCCATCCCAACACTGAAGCTTTCTTT.